The sequence of this T cell receptor (beta chain) was determined in a study of CD8+ T cells in alopecia areata. V dropped 3 bases and J dropped 5 bases, with 6 bases sitting between them. Germline loops: CDR1 SGHDT, CDR2 YYEEEE. This CDR3 is 11 amino acids long. Treatment meaning: oral pan-JAK inhibitor, 5-10 mg twice daily. Both peripheral blood and punch biopsies of lesional scalp skin were obtained from patients who had alopecia areata. Extraction and reverse transcription of RNA yielded cDNA as the sequencing template. Assay: immunoSEQ multiplex PCR; the TCRdb copy retains only in-frame clones and omits some. The sample has approximately 120,000 clones, over 55% seen once. This clone came up a few times.

The genes are TRBV5-6 and TRBJ2-7; the D is unclear. The sample consisted of CD4+ T cells sorted from blood, taken at week 4, from a patient treated with tofacitinib. The sequence was obtained from a human donor with alopecia areata. CDR3 coding DNA: TGTGCCAGCAGCTATCAGGACGAGCAGTACTTC. Translation gives CASSYQDEQYF. Complete variable domain (other parts from reference TRBV5-6 and TRBJ2-7): DAGVTQSPTHLIKTRGQQVTLRCSPKSGHDTVSWYQQALGQGPQFIFQYYEEEERQRGNFPDRFSGHQFPNYSSELNVNALLLGDSALYLCASSYQDEQYFGPGTRLTVT.